Sequencing of this T cell receptor beta chain was carried out in a study of CD8 T cells in Susac syndrome. With random hexamers, reverse transcription was performed on about 0.5 to 1 ug of RNA. TCRdb reprocessed the immunoSEQ multiplex PCR reads via MiXCR and lists one record per CDR3 protein. The repertoire has about 120,000 distinct CDR3 sequences, 85% to 95% of them found once; the top ten carry 0.12%. The V gene lost 4 bases and the J gene lost 4 bases, with 16 bases spanning the gap. This CDR3 is 15 amino acids long. The sample was CD8+ T cells from PBMCs. The TCR comes from a human donor in good health. This rearrangement joins TRBV23-1 to TRBJ1-2; D is perhaps TRBD1 (6 bases). TRBV23-1 is identified as an open reading frame with a role that is uncertain. CDR3 nucleotide sequence: TGCGCCAGCAGTCTAGGAGCCCGGACAGTCTATGGCTACACCTTC. The encoded protein is CASSLGARTVYGYTF.